These 5 T cell receptor beta chains share one sample of origin, sequenced in a study of T cell responses to AZD1222 COVID-19 vaccine. Repertoires were generated with immunoSEQ multiplex PCR, while TCRdb's copy carries only in-frame clones and drops some. The data show roughly 130,000 clones, 90% to 95% seen once. Here the sequenced sample was peripheral blood, taken on day 0 of AZD1222 vaccination. These receptors originate from an adult in good health.

The DNA of the CDR3 is TGTGCCAGCAGTTCACAGGGATATAGTAACACCTTC. This translates into CASSSQGYSNTF. V is TRBV12-3 or TRBV12-4 and J is TRBJ1-2; maybe TRBD1 (6 bases). With 4 bases removed from V and 12 bases from J, the gap between germline ends came to 15 bases. The CDR3 consists of 12 residues.

The CDR3 region has the DNA TGTGCCAGTAGTCCATATGGGCGGGAGAGGAACGAGCAGTACTTC. This translates into CASSPYGRERNEQYF. The chain links TRBV19 to TRBJ2-7, with TRBD2 matching over 7 bases. The V and J ends lost 5 bases and 5 bases, in that order; junction bases with no gene match: 12. CDR1 LNHDA and CDR2 SQIVND come from the germline V gene (reference sequence). The CDR3 is made up of 15 amino acids.

The chain couples TRBV10-3 to TRBJ2-3; a possible D gene is TRBD2 (5 bases). Germline assignment: CDR1 ENHRY and CDR2 SYGVKD. CDR3 length equals 16 residues. With 0 bases removed from V and 0 bases from J, the gap between germline ends came to 10 bases. The CDR3: CAISESGAFSTDTQYF. CDR3 in DNA: TGTGCCATCAGTGAGTCGGGAGCGTTTAGCACAGATACGCAGTATTTT.

V and J are TRBV27 and TRBJ1-5; TRBD1 aligns across 7 bases. The germline CDR1 and CDR2 sequences are MNHEY and SMNVEV (reference sequence). V shed 5 bases and J 6 bases; nucleotides not matched to a gene: 25. The CDR3 is 20 residues long. CDR3 DNA: TGTGCCAGCAGTCCCACCCCGGGACAGTTGGTGGGCCTGCTAGGTCAGCCCCAGCATTTT. This gives the protein CASSPTPGQLVGLLGQPQHF.

The chain is built from TRBV9 and TRBJ1-2, with a possible D match to TRBD1 (5 bases). This CDR3 region has 14 residues. CDR1 is SGDLS and CDR2 is YYNGEE in the germline V gene. V was pared by 0 bases and J by 9 bases, with 15 bases between. CDR3 nucleotide sequence: TGTGCCAGCAGCGTAGGGGCAGGGAGTATTAGCTACACCTTC. Its translation is CASSVGAGSISYTF.